This entry describes one T cell receptor (beta chain). iRepertoire HTBI primers and Arm-PCR of CDR3 regions built TCR beta libraries. TCRdb processed the multiplex PCR reads anew with MiXCR; each CDR3 protein has one entry. Seen here are 400,000 to 500,000 distinct CDR3 sequences, 21% observed once, and the top ten hold approximately 14%. Time point here: persistent/refractory GD, antithyroid drugs over 5 years with positive TRAb. Extracted RNA from PBMCs served as the source of the TCR library. The entry originates in a study of regulatory T cells in long-lasting Graves disease. Trimming took off 5 bases at V and 1 base at J, with 15 bases between the two ends. Germline V gene sequence: CDR1 DFQATT, CDR2 SNEGSKA (reference sequence). The CDR3 is 15 residues long.

The sequence was collected from a female donor with Graves disease. The source material was peripheral blood mononuclear cells (PBMCs), sampled when the disease was refractory, from a patient treated with antithyroid drugs. The J gene is TRBJ1-5, the V gene TRBV20-1; no firm D call. In DNA form, the CDR3 reads TGCAGTGCTCGTTCCTCGGGGAAGAGCAATCAGCCCCAGCATTTT. This encodes CSARSSGKSNQPQHF.